This T cell receptor (beta chain) is from a study of CD8+CD57+ T cells in acquired aplastic anemia. Overall study: The sorted CD4+ and CD8+ cells yielded an average around 3 ug of DNA.

The V gene's germline CDR1 is MNHEY and CDR2 SVGEGT. Losses at the gene ends were 6 bases for V and 2 bases for J; bases not matched to a gene: 14. The CDR3 contains 17 residues. It was genomic DNA that served as the template for profiling TCR beta VDJ and CDR3. MiXCR was run by TCRdb on the reads, yielding one entry per CDR3 protein. The sample contains 350,000 to 450,000 distinct CDR3 sequences, about two thirds of which appear only once. Sequencing input: sorted CD4+, CD8+, or CD8+CD57+ T cells (not recorded which) from PBMCs. This receptor was taken from a human donor in good health, serving as a control. The J gene is TRBJ2-5, the V gene TRBV6-2 or TRBV6-3, with 8 bases fitting TRBD1. CDR3 in DNA: TGTGCCAGCAGCTCCGGACAGGGTTTGGTCACTCAAGAGACCCAGTACTTC. Translation: CASSSGQGLVTQETQYF.